Sequencing of this T cell receptor beta chain was carried out in a study of CD8 T cells in Susac syndrome. The CD8+ and CD4+ T cells were negatively isolated, with the TEMRA cells enriched by FACS. Reverse transcription of about 0.5 to 1 ug RNA was carried out with random hexamers. An immunoSEQ multiplex PCR amplified TCR beta CDR3 over 54 Vbeta and 13 Jbeta. TCRdb re-analysed the immunoSEQ multiplex PCR reads in MiXCR, keeping a single row per CDR3 protein. The table lists approximately 160,000 distinct CDR3 sequences, approximately 92% of them singletons. Per germline, CDR1 SGHRS and CDR2 YFSETQ. This CDR3 is built from 15 residues. Trimming took off 2 bases at V and 5 bases at J, with 16 bases between the two ends.

The sequence came from a human donor in good health. The chain carries TRBV5-1 and TRBJ2-5, with D perhaps assigned TRBD1 or TRBD2 (5 bases each). Sequences were obtained from CD4+ T cells from PBMCs. The CDR3 nucleotides are TGCGCCAGCAGCTTAGGGACCTCCTTACCGGAGACCCAGTACTTC. This gives the protein CASSLGTSLPETQYF.